The source of this TCR beta chain is a study of shared clonotypes between healthy human individuals. About the study: A couple of women and a few men aged 18 to 49 served as donors.

Some clones are missing from TCRdb's copy, which holds only in-frame ones; the method was immunoSEQ multiplex PCR. The sample has about 2.4 million clones; 80% to 95% are singletons. With V trimmed by 8 bases and J by 0 bases, 7 bases remained unmatched. CDR1 and CDR2 (germline): ENHRY, SYGVKD. The CDR3 totals 15 residues. The clonotype was recovered from a man aged 18 to 35 in good health. Some clones in this sample may be carry-over from other donors' samples. Sample: naive CD4+ T cells from PBMCs. Regarding subset: CD45RA+ positively selected. The chain couples TRBV10-3 to TRBJ1-5; 7 bases are shared with TRBD1. The CDR3 is CAIGPGTDSNQPQHF. CDR3 bases: TGTGCCATCGGCCCCGGGACAGATAGCAATCAGCCCCAGCATTTT.